The clone carrying this T cell receptor (beta chain) turned up a few times. The antigen remains undetermined. The sample comes from a study of T-cell memory formation after mild COVID-19. Study-wide points: Some clones that responded turned up in pre-infection memory, which suggests that cross-reactive memory joined in. Contracting CD4+ clones were located mainly in CM and EM, and CD8+ clones in EMRA.

The CDR3 extends over 16 amino acids. V shed 4 bases, J shed 2 bases, and the junction held 12 bases outside the gene matches. Germline V gene lookup returns CDR1 SGHRS and CDR2 YFSETQ. TCR alpha and TCR beta cDNA libraries carrying sample barcodes and UMIs were produced by 5'RACE using constant-segment primers. Each CDR3 protein gets one entry after TCRdb re-called the 5' RACE reads with MiXCR. The data contain almost 250,000 distinct CDR3 sequences, less than 20% of them seen just once; the ten biggest clones take up over 2%. The genes are TRBV5-1 and TRBJ2-7, with TRBD2 matching 7 bases. Specimen: PBMCs or a T cell subset sorted from them (not recorded which). This clonotype was sampled from an adult woman who had mild COVID-19 (a few samples of this study predate the infection). Cell type and time point are not known. The CDR3: CASSPSYQRGTYEQYF. DNA for the CDR3: TGCGCCAGCAGCCCCTCTTACCAGCGGGGTACCTACGAGCAGTACTTC.